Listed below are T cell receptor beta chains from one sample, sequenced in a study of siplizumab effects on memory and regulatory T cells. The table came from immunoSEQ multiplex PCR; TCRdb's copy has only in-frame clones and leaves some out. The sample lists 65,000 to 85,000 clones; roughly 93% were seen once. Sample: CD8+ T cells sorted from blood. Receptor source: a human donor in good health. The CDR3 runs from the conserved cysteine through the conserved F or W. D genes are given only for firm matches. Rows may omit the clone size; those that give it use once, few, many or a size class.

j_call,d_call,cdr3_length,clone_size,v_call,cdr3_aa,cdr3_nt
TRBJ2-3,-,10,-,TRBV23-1,CASSPDTQYF,TGCGCCAGCAGTCCCGATACGCAGTATTTT
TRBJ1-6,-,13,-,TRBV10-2,CASSEDGNSPLHF,TGCGCCAGCAGTGAGGACGGGAATTCACCCCTCCACTTT
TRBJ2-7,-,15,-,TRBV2,CASSWPQGGAYEQYF,TGTGCCAGCAGTTGGCCACAGGGGGGGGCCTACGAGCAGTACTTC
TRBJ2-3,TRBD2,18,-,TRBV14,CASSQPPTSGGAADTQYF,TGTGCCAGCAGCCAACCACCGACTAGCGGGGGGGCGGCAGATACGCAGTATTTT
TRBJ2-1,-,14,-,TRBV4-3,CASSQFSVYNEQFF,TGCGCCAGCAGCCAATTTTCGGTTTACAATGAGCAGTTCTTC
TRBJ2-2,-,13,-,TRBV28,CASSFSRAGELFF,TGTGCCAGCAGTTTCTCAAGGGCCGGGGAGCTGTTTTTT
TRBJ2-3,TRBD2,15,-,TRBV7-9,CASSSLAGGTDTQYF,TGTGCCAGCAGTTCTCTAGCGGGGGGAACAGATACGCAGTATTTT
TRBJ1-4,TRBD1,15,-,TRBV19,CASSVGTGRDEKLFF,TGTGCCAGTAGTGTGGGGACAGGGCGGGATGAAAAACTGTTTTTT
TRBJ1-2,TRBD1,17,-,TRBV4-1,CASSQESYQGANYGYTF,TGCGCCAGCAGCCAAGAATCGTATCAGGGGGCGAACTATGGCTACACCTTC
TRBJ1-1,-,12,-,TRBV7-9,CASSSIDRTCFF,TGTGCCAGCAGCTCCATCGACAGAACATGTTTCTTT
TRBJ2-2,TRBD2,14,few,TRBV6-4,CASRTSGESGELFF,TGTGCCAGCAGGACTAGCGGGGAGAGCGGGGAGCTGTTTTTT
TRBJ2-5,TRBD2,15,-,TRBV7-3,CASSAGTSGQETQYF,TGTGCCAGCAGCGCAGGGACTAGCGGTCAAGAGACCCAGTACTTC
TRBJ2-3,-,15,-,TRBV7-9,CASFLMGGATDTQYF,TGTGCCAGCTTCCTTATGGGGGGCGCCACAGATACGCAGTATTTT
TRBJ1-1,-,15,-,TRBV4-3,CASSQDLGMNTEAFF,TGCGCCAGCAGCCAAGATTTAGGTATGAACACTGAAGCTTTCTTT
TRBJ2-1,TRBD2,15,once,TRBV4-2,CASSQERGGYNEQFF,TGTGCCAGCAGCCAAGAGCGGGGGGGCTACAATGAGCAGTTCTTC
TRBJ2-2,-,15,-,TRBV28,CASSFPDINTGELFF,TGTGCCAGCAGTTTCCCGGACATTAACACCGGGGAGCTGTTTTTT
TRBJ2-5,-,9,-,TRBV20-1,CSAKETQYF,TGCAGTGCTAAGGAGACCCAGTACTTC
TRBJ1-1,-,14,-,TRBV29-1,CSVFAGNKNTEAFF,TGCAGCGTCTTCGCAGGGAACAAGAACACTGAAGCTTTCTTT
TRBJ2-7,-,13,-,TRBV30,CAWSVSLAEEQYF,TGTGCCTGGAGTGTGAGTCTAGCTGAAGAGCAGTACTTC
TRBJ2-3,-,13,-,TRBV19,CASSKGGTDTQYF,TGTGCCAGTAGTAAGGGTGGCACAGATACGCAGTATTTT
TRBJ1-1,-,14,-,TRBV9,CASSPPDRNTEAFF,TGTGCCAGCAGCCCACCGGACAGGAACACTGAAGCTTTCTTT
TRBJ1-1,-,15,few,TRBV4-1,CASSPHPGNNTEAFF,TGCGCCAGCAGCCCCCACCCCGGGAACAACACTGAAGCTTTCTTT
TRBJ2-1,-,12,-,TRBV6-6,CASSSSGDEQFF,TGTGCCAGCAGTTCCTCGGGCGATGAGCAGTTCTTC
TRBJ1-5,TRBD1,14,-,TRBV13,CASSLGTGNQPQHF,TGTGCCAGCAGCCTGGGGACAGGCAATCAGCCCCAGCATTTT
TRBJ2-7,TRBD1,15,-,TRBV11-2,CASSLLTGGSREQYF,TGTGCCAGCAGCTTATTAACAGGGGGTTCGCGGGAGCAGTACTTC
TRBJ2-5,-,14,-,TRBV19,CASNGGGFAETQYF,TGTGCCAGTAACGGAGGGGGCTTTGCGGAGACCCAGTACTTC
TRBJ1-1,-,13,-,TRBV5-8,CASNLDRNTEAFF,TGTGCCAGCAACCTGGACAGGAACACTGAAGCTTTCTTT
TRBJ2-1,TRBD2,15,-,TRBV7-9,CASSSVTSSYNEQFF,TGTGCCAGCAGCTCCGTGACTAGCAGCTACAATGAGCAGTTCTTC
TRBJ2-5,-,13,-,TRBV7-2,CASRGRTEETQYF,TGTGCCAGCAGGGGACGGACCGAAGAGACCCAGTACTTC
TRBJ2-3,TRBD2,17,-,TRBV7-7,CASSPSGPSGSTDTQYF,TGTGCCAGCAGCCCCAGCGGTCCTAGCGGCAGCACAGATACGCAGTATTTT
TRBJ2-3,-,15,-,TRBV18,CASSPGKSSTDTQYF,TGTGCCAGCTCACCCGGAAAATCTAGCACAGATACGCAGTATTTT
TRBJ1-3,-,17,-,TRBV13,CASSPGYGDDGRHTIYF,TGTGCCAGCAGCCCCGGGTACGGGGACGACGGCCGGCACACCATATATTTT
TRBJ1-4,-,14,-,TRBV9,CASSVEGPNEKLFF,TGTGCCAGCAGCGTGGAGGGACCTAATGAAAAACTGTTTTTT
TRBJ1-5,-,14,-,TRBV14,CASSQDLGDQPQHF,TGTGCCAGCAGCCAAGATCTAGGCGACCAGCCCCAGCATTTT
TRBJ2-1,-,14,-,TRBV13,CASSFGHRRDEQFF,TGTGCCAGCAGCTTTGGACACCGGCGGGATGAGCAGTTCTTC
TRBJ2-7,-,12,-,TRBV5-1,CASSLLRTEQYF,TGCGCCAGCAGCTTGCTCAGGACAGAGCAGTACTTC
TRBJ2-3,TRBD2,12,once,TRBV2,CAKRGTTDTQYF,TGTGCTAAGCGGGGGACCACAGATACGCAGTATTTT
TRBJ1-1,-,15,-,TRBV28,CASSLWEVMNTEAFF,TGTGCCAGCAGTTTATGGGAGGTTATGAACACTGAAGCTTTCTTT
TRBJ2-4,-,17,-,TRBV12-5,CASGLVRGSLTKNIQYF,TGTGCTAGTGGTTTGGTACGGGGATCTTTGACCAAAAACATTCAGTACTTC